The source of this T cell receptor beta chain is a study of tissue T cells after allogeneic stem cell transplantation. Study-wide findings and caveats: Motif-based clustering found tissue-specific repertoire signatures shared across patients, though few clones were shared. Limitations included a small, clinically heterogeneous cohort and limited sampling depth. Only a limited share of tissue TCRs appeared in blood or spleen. The study did not identify alloreactive or antigen-specific tissue TCRs, and some clones might be persisting host cells.

The CDR3 loop spans 16 amino acids. The trim removed 0 bases at V and 2 bases at J, leaving 8 bases unmatched. CDR1 is SGHRS, CDR2 YFSETQ, per germline. Assay: immunoSEQ multiplex PCR; the TCRdb copy retains only in-frame clones and omits some. The profile shows more than 9,000 clones, about two thirds of them singletons. About this clone: What it binds is not known. The sample holds other DNA sequences that translate to the same CDR3.

The rearrangement joins TRBV5-1 to TRBJ2-7; 7 bases line up with TRBD1. This clonotype originated in a woman aged 18-50 years with breast cancer. Material: tissue from the right colon, obtained at autopsy. The DNA of the CDR3 is TGCGCCAGCAGCTTGGGTCATCGGGACAGAGCCTACGAGCAGTACTTC. As protein: CASSLGHRDRAYEQYF.